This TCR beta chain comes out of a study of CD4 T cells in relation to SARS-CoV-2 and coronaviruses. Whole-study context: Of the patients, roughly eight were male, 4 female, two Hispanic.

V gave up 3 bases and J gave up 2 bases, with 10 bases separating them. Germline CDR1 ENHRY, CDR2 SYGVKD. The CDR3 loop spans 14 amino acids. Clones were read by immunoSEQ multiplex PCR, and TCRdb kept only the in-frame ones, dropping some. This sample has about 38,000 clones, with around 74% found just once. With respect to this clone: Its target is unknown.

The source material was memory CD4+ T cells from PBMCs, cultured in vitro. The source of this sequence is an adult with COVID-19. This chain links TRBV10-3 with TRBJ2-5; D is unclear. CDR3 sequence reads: CAISDGVAQETQYF. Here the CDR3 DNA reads TGTGCCATCAGTGATGGGGTAGCTCAAGAGACCCAGTACTTC.